The clone carrying this TCR beta chain came up a few times. Its antigen is unidentified. Expressed TCRB transcripts were sequenced because the entire RNA isolate underwent reverse transcription. Here immunoSEQ multiplex PCR was the method, and the copy in TCRdb shows in-frame clones only, minus some. The data show 130,000 to 150,000 clones, around 7% seen once. The sample is drawn from a study of beta chain features in type 1 diabetes. The study's findings and limits: Type 1 diabetes patients had fewer VDJ junction insertions and more deletions. The naive, central memory and Treg TCRB repertoires showed an apparent similarity that was greater among patients than among healthy donors.

Populations obtained by sorting all exceeded 95% purity. The CDR3 spans 14 residues. In germline, CDR1 is SEHNR, CDR2 FQNEAQ (reference sequence). Trimming at V came to 6 bases and at J to 5 bases, leaving 9 bases not matched to a gene. The sequence derives from a woman younger than 45 in good health. Sample: central memory CD4+ T cells from blood. This chain links TRBV7-9 with TRBJ2-5; 7 nucleotides align to TRBD2. The CDR3 spells CASSDTTSRETQYF. CDR3 bases: TGTGCCAGCAGTGATACGACTAGCAGGGAGACCCAGTACTTC.